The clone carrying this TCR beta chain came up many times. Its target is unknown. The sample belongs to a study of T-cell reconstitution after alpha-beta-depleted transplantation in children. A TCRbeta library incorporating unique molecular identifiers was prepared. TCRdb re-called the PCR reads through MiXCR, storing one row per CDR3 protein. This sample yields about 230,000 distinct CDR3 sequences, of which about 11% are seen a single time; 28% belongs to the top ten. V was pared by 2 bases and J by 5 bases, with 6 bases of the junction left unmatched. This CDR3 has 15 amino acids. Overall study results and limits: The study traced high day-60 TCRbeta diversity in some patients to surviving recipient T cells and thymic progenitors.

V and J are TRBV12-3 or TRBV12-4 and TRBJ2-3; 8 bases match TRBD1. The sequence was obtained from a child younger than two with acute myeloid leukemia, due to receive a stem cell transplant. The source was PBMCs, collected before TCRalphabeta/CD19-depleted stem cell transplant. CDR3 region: CASSLQGALLDTQYF. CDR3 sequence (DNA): TGTGCCAGCAGTTTACAGGGGGCTTTATTAGATACGCAGTATTTT.